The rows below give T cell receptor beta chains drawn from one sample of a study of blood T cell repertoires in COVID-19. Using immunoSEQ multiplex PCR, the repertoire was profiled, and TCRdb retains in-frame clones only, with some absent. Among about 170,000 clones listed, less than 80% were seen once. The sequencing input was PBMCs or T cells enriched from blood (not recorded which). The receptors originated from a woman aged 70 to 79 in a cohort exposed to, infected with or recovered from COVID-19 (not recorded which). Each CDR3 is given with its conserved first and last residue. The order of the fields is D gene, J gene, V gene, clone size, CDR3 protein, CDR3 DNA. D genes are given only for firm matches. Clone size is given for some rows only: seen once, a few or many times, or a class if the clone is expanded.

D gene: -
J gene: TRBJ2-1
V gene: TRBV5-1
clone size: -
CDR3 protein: CASSLVAGAIYNEQFF
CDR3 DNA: TGCGCCAGCAGCTTGGTGGCGGGCGCCATCTACAATGAGCAGTTCTTC

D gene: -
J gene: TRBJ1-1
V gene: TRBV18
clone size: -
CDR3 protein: CASSPNNRANTEAFF
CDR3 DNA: TGTGCCAGCTCACCAAATAACAGGGCGAACACTGAAGCTTTCTTT

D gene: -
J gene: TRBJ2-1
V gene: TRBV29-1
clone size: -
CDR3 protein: CSVAGGWSSYNEQFF
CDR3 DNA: TGCAGCGTTGCCGGGGGATGGAGCTCCTACAATGAGCAGTTCTTC

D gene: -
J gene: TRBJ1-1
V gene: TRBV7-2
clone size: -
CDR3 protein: CASSLAAGLSLQSAFF
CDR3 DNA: TGTGCCAGCAGCTTAGCGGCAGGCCTATCCCTCCAATCAGCTTTCTTT

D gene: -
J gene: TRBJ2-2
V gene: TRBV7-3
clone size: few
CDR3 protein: CASSSTGELFF
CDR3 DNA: TGTGCCAGCAGCTCTACCGGGGAGCTGTTTTTT

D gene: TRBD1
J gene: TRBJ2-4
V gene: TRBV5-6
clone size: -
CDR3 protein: CASSGQVLAKNIQYF
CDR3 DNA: TGTGCCAGCAGTGGACAGGTACTAGCCAAAAACATTCAGTACTTC

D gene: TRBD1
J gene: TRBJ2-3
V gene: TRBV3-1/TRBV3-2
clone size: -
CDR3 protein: CASSHLRGQGTDTQYF
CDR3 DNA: TGTGCCAGCAGCCATCTCAGGGGGCAGGGTACAGATACGCAGTATTTT

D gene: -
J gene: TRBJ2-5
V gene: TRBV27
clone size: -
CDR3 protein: CASSPFTGGGETQYF
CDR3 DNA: TGTGCCAGCAGTCCCTTTACAGGGGGGGGAGAGACCCAGTACTTC

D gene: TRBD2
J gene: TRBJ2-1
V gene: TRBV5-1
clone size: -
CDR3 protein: CASSPTGTSGRYEQFF
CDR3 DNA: TGCGCCAGCAGCCCGACCGGGACTAGCGGGAGGTATGAGCAGTTCTTC

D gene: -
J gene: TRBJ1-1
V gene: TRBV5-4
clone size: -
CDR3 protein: CASSLSSYRPHEAFF
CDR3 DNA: TGTGCCAGCAGCTTGAGTTCGTACAGGCCCCATGAAGCTTTCTTT

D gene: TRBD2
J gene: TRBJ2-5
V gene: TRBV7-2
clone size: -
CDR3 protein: CAGGTSGQETQYF
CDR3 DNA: TGTGCGGGGGGTACTAGCGGGCAAGAGACCCAGTACTTC

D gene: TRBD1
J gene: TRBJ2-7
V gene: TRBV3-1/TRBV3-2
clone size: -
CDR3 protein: CASSQAEGQGYEQYF
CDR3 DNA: TGTGCCAGCAGCCAAGCGGAGGGACAGGGCTACGAGCAGTACTTC

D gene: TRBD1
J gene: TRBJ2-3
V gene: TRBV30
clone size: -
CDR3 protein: CAWSVGTGSTDTQYF
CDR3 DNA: TGTGCCTGGAGTGTAGGGACAGGTAGCACAGATACGCAGTATTTT

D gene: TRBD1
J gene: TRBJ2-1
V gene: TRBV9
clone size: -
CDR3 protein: CASSERGLANNEQFF
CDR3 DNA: TGTGCCAGCAGCGAAAGGGGGCTAGCCAACAATGAGCAGTTCTTC

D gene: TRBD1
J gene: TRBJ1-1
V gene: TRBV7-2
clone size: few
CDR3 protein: CASSPDRVNTEAFF
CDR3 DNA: TGTGCCAGCAGCCCGGACAGGGTGAACACTGAAGCTTTCTTT

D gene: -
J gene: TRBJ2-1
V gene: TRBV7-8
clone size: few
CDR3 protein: CASSLQAGGNEQFF
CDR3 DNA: TGTGCCAGCAGCTTACAGGCAGGGGGGAATGAGCAGTTCTTC

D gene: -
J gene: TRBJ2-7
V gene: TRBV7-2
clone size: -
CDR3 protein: CASSPGLAGLSYEQYF
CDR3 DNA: TGTGCCAGCAGCCCAGGTCTGGCAGGGCTATCCTACGAGCAGTACTTC

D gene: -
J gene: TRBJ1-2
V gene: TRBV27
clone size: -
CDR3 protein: CASSLGTGTNYGYTF
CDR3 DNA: TGTGCCAGCAGTTTAGGAACAGGGACCAACTATGGCTACACCTTC

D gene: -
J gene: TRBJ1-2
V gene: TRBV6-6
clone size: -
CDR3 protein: CASSNGASNYGYTF
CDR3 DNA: TGTGCCAGCAGTAACGGTGCGTCGAACTATGGCTACACCTTC

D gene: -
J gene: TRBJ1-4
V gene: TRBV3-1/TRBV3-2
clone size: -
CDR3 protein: CASSQDPGVRKLFF
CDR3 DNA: TGTGCCAGCAGCCAAGATCCGGGGGTTCGAAAACTGTTTTTT

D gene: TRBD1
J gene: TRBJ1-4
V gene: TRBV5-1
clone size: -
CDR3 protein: CASSTGQFATNEKLFF
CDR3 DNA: TGCGCCAGCAGCACGGGACAGTTTGCAACTAATGAAAAACTGTTTTTT

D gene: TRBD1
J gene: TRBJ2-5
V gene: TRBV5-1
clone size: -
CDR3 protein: CASSRDRSIQETQYF
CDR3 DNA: TGCGCCAGCAGCCGGGACAGGTCTATCCAAGAGACCCAGTACTTC

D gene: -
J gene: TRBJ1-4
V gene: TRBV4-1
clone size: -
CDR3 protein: CASSSQDSREKLFF
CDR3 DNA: TGCGCCAGCAGCTCCCAAGACAGCCGCGAAAAACTGTTTTTT

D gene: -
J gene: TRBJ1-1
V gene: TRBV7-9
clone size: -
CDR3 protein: CASSPPSYTEAFF
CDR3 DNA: TGTGCCAGCAGCCCCCCCTCCTACACTGAAGCTTTCTTT

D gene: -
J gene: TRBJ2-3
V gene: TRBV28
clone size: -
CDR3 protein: CASSPQALTDTQYF
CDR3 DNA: TGTGCCAGCAGCCCCCAGGCACTCACAGATACGCAGTATTTT

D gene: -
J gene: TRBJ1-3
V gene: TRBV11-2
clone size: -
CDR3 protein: CASSPGRAGGNTIYF
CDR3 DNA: TGTGCCAGCAGCCCAGGCAGGGCGGGAGGAAACACCATATATTTT

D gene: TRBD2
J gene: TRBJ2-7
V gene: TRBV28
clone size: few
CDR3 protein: CASSRLAGTYEQYF
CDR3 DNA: TGTGCCAGCAGCCGACTAGCAGGGACCTACGAGCAGTACTTC

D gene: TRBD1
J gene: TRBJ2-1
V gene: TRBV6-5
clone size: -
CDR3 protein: CASSSPGTGDEQFF
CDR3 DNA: TGTGCCAGCAGCTCACCCGGGACAGGAGACGAGCAGTTCTTC

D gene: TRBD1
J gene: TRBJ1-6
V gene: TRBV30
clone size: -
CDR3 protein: CAWEDRGSLYNSPLHF
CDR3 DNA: TGTGCCTGGGAGGACAGGGGCAGTCTCTATAATTCACCCCTCCACTTT

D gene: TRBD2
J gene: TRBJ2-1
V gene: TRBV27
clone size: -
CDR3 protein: CASTHLRSSGVSYNEQFF
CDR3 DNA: TGTGCCAGCACCCACCTACGGAGTAGCGGGGTCTCCTACAATGAGCAGTTCTTC

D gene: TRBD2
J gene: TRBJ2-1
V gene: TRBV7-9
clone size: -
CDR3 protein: CASSLGLTSGSSNEQFF
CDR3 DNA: TGTGCCAGCAGCTTAGGCCTGACTAGCGGGAGTTCCAATGAGCAGTTCTTC

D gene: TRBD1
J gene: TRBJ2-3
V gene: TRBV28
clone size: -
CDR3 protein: CASKRQGTDTQYF
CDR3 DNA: TGTGCCAGCAAGCGACAGGGGACAGATACGCAGTATTTT

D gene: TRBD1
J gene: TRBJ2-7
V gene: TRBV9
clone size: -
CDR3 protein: CASSRQGGSYEQYF
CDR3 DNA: TGTGCCAGCAGTCGACAGGGTGGCTCCTACGAGCAGTACTTC

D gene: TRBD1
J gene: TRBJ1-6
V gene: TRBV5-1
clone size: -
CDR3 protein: CASSEQGMYNSPLHF
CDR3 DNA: TGCGCCAGCAGCGAACAGGGGATGTATAATTCACCCCTCCACTTT

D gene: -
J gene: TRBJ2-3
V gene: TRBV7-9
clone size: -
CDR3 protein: CASSPMSDTQYF
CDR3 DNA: TGTGCCAGCAGCCCTATGTCAGATACGCAGTATTTT

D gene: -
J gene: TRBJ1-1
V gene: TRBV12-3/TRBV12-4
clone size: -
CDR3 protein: CATTQQGGTEAFF
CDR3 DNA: TGTGCCACCACACAACAGGGTGGCACTGAAGCTTTCTTT

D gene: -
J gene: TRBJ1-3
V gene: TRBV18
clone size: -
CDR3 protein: CASSHSMGHASGNTIYF
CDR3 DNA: TGTGCCAGCTCACACTCAATGGGACACGCCTCTGGAAACACCATATATTTT

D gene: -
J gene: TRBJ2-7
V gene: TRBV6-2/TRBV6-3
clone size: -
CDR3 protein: CASSLPNDYSYEQYF
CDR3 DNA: TGTGCCAGCAGCCTCCCTAATGACTACTCCTACGAGCAGTACTTC

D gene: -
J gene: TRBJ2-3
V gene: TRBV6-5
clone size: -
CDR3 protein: CASTPQGADTQYF
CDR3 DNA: TGTGCCAGCACCCCCCAGGGCGCAGATACGCAGTATTTT

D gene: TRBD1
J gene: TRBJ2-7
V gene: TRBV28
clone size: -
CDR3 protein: CASSTGAEGSYEQYF
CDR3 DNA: TGTGCCAGCAGTACAGGGGCGGAAGGAAGCTACGAGCAGTACTTC

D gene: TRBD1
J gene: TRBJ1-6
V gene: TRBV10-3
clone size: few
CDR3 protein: CAISDPGQGYSPLHF
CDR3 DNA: TGTGCCATCAGTGACCCGGGACAGGGTTATTCACCCCTCCACTTT

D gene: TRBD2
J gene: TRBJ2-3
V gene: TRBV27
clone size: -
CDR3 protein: CASSLIVGRIDTQYF
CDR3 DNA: TGTGCCAGCAGTTTAATCGTCGGGAGGATAGATACGCAGTATTTT

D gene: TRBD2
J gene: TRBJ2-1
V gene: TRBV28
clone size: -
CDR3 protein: CASSFVFGTSGRNEQFF
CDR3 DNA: TGTGCCAGCAGTTTCGTTTTCGGGACTAGCGGGAGGAATGAGCAGTTCTTC

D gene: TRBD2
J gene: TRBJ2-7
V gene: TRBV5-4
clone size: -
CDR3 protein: CASSLAAGGPYEQYF
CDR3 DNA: TGTGCCAGCAGCTTGGCTGCGGGAGGCCCCTACGAGCAGTACTTC

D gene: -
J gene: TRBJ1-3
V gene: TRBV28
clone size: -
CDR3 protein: CASSFGPQENTIYF
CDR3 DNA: TGTGCCAGCAGTTTTGGGCCTCAAGAAAACACCATATATTTT

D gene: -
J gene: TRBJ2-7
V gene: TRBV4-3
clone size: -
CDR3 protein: CASSQGGTAGGSEQYF
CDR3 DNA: TGCGCCAGCAGCCAAGGCGGGACAGCCGGAGGGAGCGAGCAGTACTTC

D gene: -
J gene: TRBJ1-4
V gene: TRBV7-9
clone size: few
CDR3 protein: CASSPMGGGEKLFF
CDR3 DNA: TGTGCCAGCAGCCCCATGGGGGGGGGTGAAAAACTGTTTTTT

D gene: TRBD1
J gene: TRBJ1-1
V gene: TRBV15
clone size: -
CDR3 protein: CATSLTGDTEAFF
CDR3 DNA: TGTGCCACCAGCCTGACAGGGGACACTGAAGCTTTCTTT

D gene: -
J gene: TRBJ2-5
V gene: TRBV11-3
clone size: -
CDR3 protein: CASSSTGQETQYF
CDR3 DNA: TGTGCCAGCAGTTCGACAGGTCAAGAGACCCAGTACTTC

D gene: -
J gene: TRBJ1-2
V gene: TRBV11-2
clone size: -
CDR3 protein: CASSLGELNYGYTF
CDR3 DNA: TGTGCCAGCAGCTTAGGAGAACTAAACTATGGCTACACCTTC

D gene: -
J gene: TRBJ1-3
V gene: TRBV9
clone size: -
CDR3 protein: CASSVGAGSGYGNTIYF
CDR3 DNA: TGTGCCAGCAGCGTAGGGGCCGGTTCGGGGTACGGAAACACCATATATTTT

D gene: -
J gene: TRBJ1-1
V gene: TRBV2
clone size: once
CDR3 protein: CASSERENTEAFF
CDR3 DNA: TGTGCCAGCAGCGAGAGGGAGAACACTGAAGCTTTCTTT

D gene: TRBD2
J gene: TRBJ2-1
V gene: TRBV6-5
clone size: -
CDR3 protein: CASGTSSGGEQFF
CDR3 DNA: TGTGCCAGCGGCACTAGCAGCGGGGGTGAGCAGTTCTTC

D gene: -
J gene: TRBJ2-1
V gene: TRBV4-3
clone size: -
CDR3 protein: CASSQDLANEQFF
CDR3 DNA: TGCGCCAGCAGCCAAGATTTGGCCAATGAGCAGTTCTTC

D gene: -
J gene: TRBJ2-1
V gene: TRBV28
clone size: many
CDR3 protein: CASSLTRAGNEQFF
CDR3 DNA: TGTGCCAGCAGTTTAACGAGGGCCGGGAATGAGCAGTTCTTC

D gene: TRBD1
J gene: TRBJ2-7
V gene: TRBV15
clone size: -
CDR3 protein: CATSRDRGTGSYEQYF
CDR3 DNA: TGTGCCACCAGCAGAGATAGGGGGACAGGCTCCTACGAGCAGTACTTC

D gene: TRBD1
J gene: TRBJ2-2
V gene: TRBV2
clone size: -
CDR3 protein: CASGGQVTTGELFF
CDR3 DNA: TGTGCCAGCGGCGGACAGGTTACGACCGGGGAGCTGTTTTTT